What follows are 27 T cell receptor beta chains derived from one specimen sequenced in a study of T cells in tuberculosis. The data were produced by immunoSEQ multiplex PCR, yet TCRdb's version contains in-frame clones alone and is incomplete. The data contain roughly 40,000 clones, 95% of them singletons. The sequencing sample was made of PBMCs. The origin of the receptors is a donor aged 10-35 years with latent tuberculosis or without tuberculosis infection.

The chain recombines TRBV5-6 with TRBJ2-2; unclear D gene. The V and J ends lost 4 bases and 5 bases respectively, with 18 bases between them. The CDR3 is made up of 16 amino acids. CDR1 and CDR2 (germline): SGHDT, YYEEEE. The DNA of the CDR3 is TGTGCCAGCAGCGCGTACTTCGGAGATTTAACCGGGGAGCTGTTTTTT. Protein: CASSAYFGDLTGELFF.

The CDR3 sequence: CASSPDDRTYEKLFF. The DNA of the CDR3 is TGTGCCAGCTCACCGGACGACAGGACTTATGAAAAACTGTTTTTT. This chain joins TRBV18 and TRBJ1-4, with D possibly being TRBD1 (6 bases). Germline V gene sequence: CDR1 KGHSH, CDR2 LQKENI. V dropped 3 bases and J dropped 6 bases, with 14 bases sitting between them. The CDR3 loop spans 15 amino acids.

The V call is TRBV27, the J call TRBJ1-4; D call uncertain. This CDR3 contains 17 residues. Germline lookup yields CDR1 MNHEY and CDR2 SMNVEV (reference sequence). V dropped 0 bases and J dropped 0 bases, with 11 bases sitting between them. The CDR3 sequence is CASSLSIIAATNEKLFF. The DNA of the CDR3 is TGTGCCAGCAGTTTATCGATCATAGCCGCAACTAATGAAAAACTGTTTTTT.

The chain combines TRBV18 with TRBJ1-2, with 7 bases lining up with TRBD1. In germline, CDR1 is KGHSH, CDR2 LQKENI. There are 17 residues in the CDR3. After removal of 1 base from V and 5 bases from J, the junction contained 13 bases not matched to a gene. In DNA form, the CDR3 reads TGTGCCAGCTCACCACTCTCCGGGACAGCGAAAATTTATGGCTACACCTTC. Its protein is CASSPLSGTAKIYGYTF.

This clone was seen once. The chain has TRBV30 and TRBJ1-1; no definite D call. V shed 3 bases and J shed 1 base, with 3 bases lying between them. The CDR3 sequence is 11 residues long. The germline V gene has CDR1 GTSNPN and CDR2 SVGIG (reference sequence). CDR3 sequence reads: CAWSRNTEAFF. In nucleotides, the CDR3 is TGTGCCTGGAGCCGGAACACTGAAGCTTTCTTT.

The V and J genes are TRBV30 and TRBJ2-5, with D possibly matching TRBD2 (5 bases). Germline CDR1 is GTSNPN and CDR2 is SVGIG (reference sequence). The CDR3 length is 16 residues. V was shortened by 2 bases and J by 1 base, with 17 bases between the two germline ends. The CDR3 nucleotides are TGTGCCTGGAGTCTGATGCGGGTGGACTTCCAAGAGACCCAGTACTTC. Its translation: CAWSLMRVDFQETQYF.

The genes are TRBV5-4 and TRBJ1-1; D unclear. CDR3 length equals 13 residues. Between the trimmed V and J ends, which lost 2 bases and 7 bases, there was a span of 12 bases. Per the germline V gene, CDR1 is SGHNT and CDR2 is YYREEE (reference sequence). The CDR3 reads CASSFSEGGEAFF. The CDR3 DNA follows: TGTGCCAGCAGCTTTTCGGAGGGAGGTGAAGCTTTCTTT.

The CDR3 nucleotides read TGCGCCAGCAGCCTCGGGACAGGGGCTAATCAGCCCCAGCATTTT. Translating it yields CASSLGTGANQPQHF. The rearrangement joins TRBV5-1 to TRBJ1-5; TRBD1 agrees at 10 bases. Germline V gives CDR1 SGHRS, CDR2 YFSETQ. The ends lost 4 bases at V and 4 bases at J; junction bases unmatched: 5. The CDR3 contains 15 residues.

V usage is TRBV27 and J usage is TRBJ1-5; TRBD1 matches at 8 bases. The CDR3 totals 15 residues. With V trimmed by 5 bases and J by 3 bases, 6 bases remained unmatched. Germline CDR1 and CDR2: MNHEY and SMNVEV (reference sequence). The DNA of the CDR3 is TGTGCCAGCAGTGATGGACAGGGCCTCAATCAGCCCCAGCATTTT. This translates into CASSDGQGLNQPQHF.

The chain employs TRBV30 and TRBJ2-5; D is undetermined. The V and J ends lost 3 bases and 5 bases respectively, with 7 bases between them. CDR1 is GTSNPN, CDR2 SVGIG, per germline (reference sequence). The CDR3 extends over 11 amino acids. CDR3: CAWSHGETQYF. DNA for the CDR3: TGTGCCTGGAGCCACGGGGAGACCCAGTACTTC.

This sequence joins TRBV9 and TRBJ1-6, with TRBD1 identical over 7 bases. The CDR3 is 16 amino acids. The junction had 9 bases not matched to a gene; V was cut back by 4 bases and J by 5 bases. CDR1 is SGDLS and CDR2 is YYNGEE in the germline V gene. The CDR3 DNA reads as TGTGCCAGCAGCAACGGACAGGTCGGGGATAATTCACCCCTCCACTTT. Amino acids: CASSNGQVGDNSPLHF.

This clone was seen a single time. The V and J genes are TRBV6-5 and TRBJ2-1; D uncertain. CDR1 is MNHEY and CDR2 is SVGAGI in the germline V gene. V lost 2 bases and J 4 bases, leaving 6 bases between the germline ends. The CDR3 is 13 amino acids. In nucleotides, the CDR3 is TGTGCCAGCAGTTACGTCCAATACAATGAGCAGTTCTTC. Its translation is CASSYVQYNEQFF.

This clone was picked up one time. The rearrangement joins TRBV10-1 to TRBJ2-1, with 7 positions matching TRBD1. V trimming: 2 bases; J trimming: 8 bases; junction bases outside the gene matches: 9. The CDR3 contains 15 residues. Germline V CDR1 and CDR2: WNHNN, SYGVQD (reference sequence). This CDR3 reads CASSEGTETTDEQFF. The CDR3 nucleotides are TGCGCCAGCAGTGAGGGGACAGAGACCACCGATGAGCAGTTCTTC.

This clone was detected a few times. The CDR3 is CASSHNGTGSQPQHF. CDR3 bases: TGCGCCAGCAGTCATAACGGGACAGGTAGTCAGCCCCAGCATTTT. V gene TRBV5-1 combines with J gene TRBJ1-5; 8 positions match TRBD1. J lost 6 bases, V lost 5 bases, and 10 bases had no gene match. This CDR3 contains 15 residues. Looked up from germline, CDR1 is SGHRS and CDR2 is YFSETQ.

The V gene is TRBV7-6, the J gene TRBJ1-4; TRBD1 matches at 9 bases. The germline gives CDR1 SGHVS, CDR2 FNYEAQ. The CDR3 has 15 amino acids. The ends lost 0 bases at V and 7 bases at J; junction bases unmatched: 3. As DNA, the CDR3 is TGTGCCAGCAGCTTAGCCGGGACAGGGAGTGAAAAACTGTTTTTT. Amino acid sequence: CASSLAGTGSEKLFF.

The CDR3 sequence: CSVVAAQGARWDTEAFF. The CDR3 nucleotides read TGCAGCGTTGTGGCGGCACAGGGGGCTCGGTGGGACACTGAAGCTTTCTTT. The chain links TRBV29-1 to TRBJ1-1; 9 nucleotides match TRBD1. The CDR3 has 17 residues. The V segment lost 4 bases and the J segment 3 bases; nucleotides outside the gene matches: 15. The V gene's germline CDR1 is SQVTM and CDR2 ANQGSEA.

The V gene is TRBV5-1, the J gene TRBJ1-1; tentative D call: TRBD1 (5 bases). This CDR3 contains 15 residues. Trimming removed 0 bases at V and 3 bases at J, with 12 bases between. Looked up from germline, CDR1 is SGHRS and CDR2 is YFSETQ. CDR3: CASSLAQGLDTEAFF. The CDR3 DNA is TGCGCCAGCAGCTTGGCGCAGGGCCTTGACACTGAAGCTTTCTTT. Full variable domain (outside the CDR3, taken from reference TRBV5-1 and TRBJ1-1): KAGVTQTPRYLIKTRGQQVTLSCSPISGHRSVSWYQQTPGQGLQFLFEYFSETQRNKGNFPGRFSGRQFSNSRSEMNVSTLELGDSALYLCASSLAQGLDTEAFFGQGTRLTVV.

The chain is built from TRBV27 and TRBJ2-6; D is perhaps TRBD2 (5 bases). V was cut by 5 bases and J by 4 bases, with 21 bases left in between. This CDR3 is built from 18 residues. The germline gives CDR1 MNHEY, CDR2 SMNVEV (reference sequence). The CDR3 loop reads CASSPAGIWVAGANVLTF. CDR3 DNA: TGTGCCAGCAGTCCGGCCGGGATCTGGGTAGCAGGGGCCAACGTCCTGACTTTC.

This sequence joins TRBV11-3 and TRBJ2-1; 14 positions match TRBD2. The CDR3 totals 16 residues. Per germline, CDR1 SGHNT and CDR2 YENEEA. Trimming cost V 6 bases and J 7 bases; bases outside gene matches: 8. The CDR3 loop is CASSTSGTSGGNEQFF. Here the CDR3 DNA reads TGTGCCAGCAGTACCTCCGGGACTAGCGGGGGAAATGAGCAGTTCTTC.

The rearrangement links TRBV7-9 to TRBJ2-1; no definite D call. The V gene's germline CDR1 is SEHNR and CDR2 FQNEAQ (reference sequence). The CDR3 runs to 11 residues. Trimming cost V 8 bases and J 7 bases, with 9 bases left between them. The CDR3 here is CASLSGNEQFF. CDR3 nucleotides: TGTGCCAGCCTGTCCGGGAATGAGCAGTTCTTC.

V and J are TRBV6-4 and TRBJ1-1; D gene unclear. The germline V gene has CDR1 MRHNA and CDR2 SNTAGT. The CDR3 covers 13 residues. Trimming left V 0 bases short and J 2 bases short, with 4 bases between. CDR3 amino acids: CASSDSTNTEAFF. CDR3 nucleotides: TGTGCCAGCAGTGACTCGACAAACACTGAAGCTTTCTTT.

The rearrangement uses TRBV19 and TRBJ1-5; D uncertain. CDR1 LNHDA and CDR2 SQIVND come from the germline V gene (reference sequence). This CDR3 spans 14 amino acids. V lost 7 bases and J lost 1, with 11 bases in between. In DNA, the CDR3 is TGTGCCAGTACCGCAGTTCGCAGCAATCAGCCCCAGCATTTT. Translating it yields CASTAVRSNQPQHF.

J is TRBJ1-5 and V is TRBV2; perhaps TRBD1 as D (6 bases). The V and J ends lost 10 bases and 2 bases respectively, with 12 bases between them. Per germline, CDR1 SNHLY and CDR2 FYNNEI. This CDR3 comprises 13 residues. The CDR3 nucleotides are TGTGCCACCACGGGGGGCGGCAATCAGCCCCAGCATTTT. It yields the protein CATTGGGNQPQHF.

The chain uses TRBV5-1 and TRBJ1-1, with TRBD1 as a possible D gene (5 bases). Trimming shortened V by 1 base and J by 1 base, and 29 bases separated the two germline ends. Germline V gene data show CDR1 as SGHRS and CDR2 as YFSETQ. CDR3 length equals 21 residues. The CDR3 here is CASSLLAGRSWSFVGNTEAFF. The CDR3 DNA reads TGCGCCAGCAGCTTGTTGGCAGGGCGGTCATGGTCGTTTGTGGGGAACACTGAAGCTTTCTTT. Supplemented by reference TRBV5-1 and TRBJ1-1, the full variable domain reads KAGVTQTPRYLIKTRGQQVTLSCSPISGHRSVSWYQQTPGQGLQFLFEYFSETQRNKGNFPGRFSGRQFSNSRSEMNVSTLELGDSALYLCASSLLAGRSWSFVGNTEAFFGQGTRLTVV.

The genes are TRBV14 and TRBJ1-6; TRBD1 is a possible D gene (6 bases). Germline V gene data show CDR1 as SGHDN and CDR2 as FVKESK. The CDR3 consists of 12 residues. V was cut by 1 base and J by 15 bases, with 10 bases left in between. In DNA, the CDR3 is TGTGCCAGCAGCCAAGTGGGGACAATCCTCCACTTT. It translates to CASSQVGTILHF.

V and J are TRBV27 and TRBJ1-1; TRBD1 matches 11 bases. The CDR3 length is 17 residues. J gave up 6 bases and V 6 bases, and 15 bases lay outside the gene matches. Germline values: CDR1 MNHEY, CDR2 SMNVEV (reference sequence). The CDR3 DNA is TGTGCCAGCAGCCTATTCGGACAGGGGGCGGGAAACGCTGAAGCTTTCTTT. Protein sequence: CASSLFGQGAGNAEAFF.

CDR3 DNA sequence: TGTGCCAGCAGCCTGGGGCCTTGGGATACGCAGTATTTT. Its translation: CASSLGPWDTQYF. The chain combines TRBV28 with TRBJ2-3; a possible D gene is TRBD1 (5 bases). The germline CDR1 and CDR2 sequences are MDHEN and SYDVKM. The ends were cut back, 6 bases at V and 6 bases at J, with 13 bases in the middle. The CDR3 spans 13 residues.